These 10 T cell receptor beta chains share one sample of origin, sequenced in a study of blood T cell repertoires in COVID-19. Measured with immunoSEQ multiplex PCR; TCRdb has only the in-frame clones, and not every one. In the table there are 270,000 or so clones, roughly 93% of which are singletons. The sequenced sample consisted of PBMCs or T cells enriched from blood (not recorded which). The receptor set was obtained from a woman in her forties with acute COVID-19.

This clone was seen a single time. The rearrangement joins TRBV30 to TRBJ1-1; maybe TRBD1 (5 bases). Trimming removed 4 bases at V and 2 bases at J, with 14 bases between. Per the germline V gene, CDR1 is GTSNPN and CDR2 is SVGIG (reference sequence). The CDR3 has 14 amino acids. The CDR3 sequence is CAWIPGGVNTEAFF. CDR3 in DNA: TGTGCCTGGATCCCCGGAGGGGTTAACACTGAAGCTTTCTTT.

V and J are TRBV2 and TRBJ1-1; D gene uncertain. Trimming removed 6 bases from V and 0 bases from J, with 11 bases in between. The germline V gene encodes CDR1 SNHLY and CDR2 FYNNEI. This CDR3 region has 14 residues. The CDR3 DNA reads as TGTGCCAGCAGCAAACGGGGTATGAACACTGAAGCTTTCTTT. Translated: CASSKRGMNTEAFF. Full variable domain (rest looked up from reference TRBV2 and TRBJ1-1): EPEVTQTPSHQVTQMGQEVILRCVPISNHLYFYWYRQILGQKVEFLVSFYNNEISEKSEIFDDQFSVERPDGSNFTLKIRSTKLEDSAMYFCASSKRGMNTEAFFGQGTRLTVV.

In its sample, this clone was seen once. The chain recombines TRBV11-2 with TRBJ2-5; possibly TRBD1 for D (6 bases). CDR3 length: 15 amino acids. Germline V lookup: CDR1 SGHAT, CDR2 FQNNGV. Trimming pared 5 bases from V and 5 bases from J, leaving 18 bases between. CDR3 DNA: TGTGCCAGCAGCCCCGGGACAAAGGGGGTTGAGACCCAGTACTTC. Protein product: CASSPGTKGVETQYF.

The rearrangement links TRBV25-1 to TRBJ1-1, with D uncertain. The germline V gene encodes CDR1 MGHDK and CDR2 SYGVNS. Trimming removed 1 base at V and 0 bases at J, with 9 bases between. The CDR3 loop spans 15 amino acids. CDR3 in amino acids: CASSEFGELNTEAFF. In DNA form, the CDR3 reads TGTGCCAGCAGTGAATTCGGGGAACTGAACACTGAAGCTTTCTTT.

This sequence joins TRBV5-6 and TRBJ2-1; D may be TRBD2 (6 bases). V lost 4 bases, J lost 10 bases, and 15 bases lay in between. The CDR3 covers 13 residues. The V gene's germline CDR1 is SGHDT and CDR2 YYEEEE. CDR3 bases: TGTGCCAGCAGCCCCACTGGGGACTCAGAGCAGTTCTTC. This gives the protein CASSPTGDSEQFF.

In regard to this clone: This sample also contains other DNA sequences that code for the same CDR3. The J gene is TRBJ1-5, the V gene TRBV19, with D maybe TRBD1 (5 bases). Germline V gene lookup returns CDR1 LNHDA and CDR2 SQIVND (reference sequence). This CDR3 contains 15 residues. Deletions cut 1 base from V and 1 base from J, with 8 bases between. This CDR3 reads CASSIGGGSNQPQHF. The CDR3 DNA follows: TGTGCCAGTAGTATAGGTGGGGGGAGCAATCAGCCCCAGCATTTT.

The chain has TRBV29-1 and TRBJ2-7, with TRBD1 matching over 8 bases. Germline-derived CDR1 and CDR2 are SQVTM and ANQGSEA. This CDR3 is built from 14 residues. V dropped 3 bases and J dropped 7; count of bases not matched to a gene: 11. DNA for the CDR3: TGCAGCGTTGAGGGACAGGCCCCGCTTGGTGAGCAGTACTTC. This translates into CSVEGQAPLGEQYF.

As for this clone: At the DNA level, this CDR3 is encoded by other sequences in the same sample as well. The J gene is TRBJ1-1, the V gene TRBV28; D possibly corresponds to TRBD1 (5 bases). The CDR3 loop spans 13 amino acids. Germline V lookup: CDR1 MDHEN, CDR2 SYDVKM. The V and J ends lost 2 bases and 6 bases respectively, with 10 bases between them. The CDR3 sequence: CASSLTGGAEAFF. The CDR3 nucleotides read TGTGCCAGCAGTTTAACCGGGGGGGCTGAAGCTTTCTTT.

This clone has only one observation. CDR3 nucleotides: TGTGCCTGGAGCCCGACGCGGGATCAGCCCCAGCATTTT. This gives the protein CAWSPTRDQPQHF. This sequence joins TRBV30 and TRBJ1-5; D unresolved. Per the germline V gene, CDR1 is GTSNPN and CDR2 is SVGIG (reference sequence). Trimming left V 3 bases short and J 5 bases short, with 11 bases between. This CDR3 contains 13 residues.

This chain connects TRBV19 to TRBJ2-1, with 7 bases that match TRBD1. Trimming cost V 4 bases and J 2 bases; bases outside gene matches: 2. This CDR3 comprises 14 residues. Looked up from germline, CDR1 is LNHDA and CDR2 is SQIVND (reference sequence). The DNA for the CDR3 is TGTGCCAGTAGTAATACAGGGGCCTACAATGAGCAGTTCTTC. It translates to CASSNTGAYNEQFF.